This TCR beta chain was captured by sequencing in a study of T cell changes during pregnancy in multiple sclerosis. Germline loops: CDR1 SNHLY, CDR2 FYNNEI. V was pared by 7 bases and J by 5 bases, with 14 bases between. The CDR3 extends over 14 amino acids. Here immunoSEQ multiplex PCR was the method, and the copy in TCRdb shows in-frame clones only, minus some. The data show roughly 34,000 clones, roughly nine tenths seen once. The sample in question was CD4+ T cells from peripheral blood mononuclear cells, obtained in the second trimester of pregnancy. The TCR originated in a female donor in good health, enrolled as a control in a pregnancy study. The rearrangement uses TRBV2 and TRBJ2-2; a possible D gene is TRBD2 (5 bases). As DNA, the CDR3 is TGTGCCAGCACGGTTTTAGCGTTTACCGGGGAGCTGTTTTTT. Amino acids: CASTVLAFTGELFF. Full variable domain (remainder filled in from reference TRBV2 and TRBJ2-2): EPEVTQTPSHQVTQMGQEVILRCVPISNHLYFYWYRQILGQKVEFLVSFYNNEISEKSEIFDDQFSVERPDGSNFTLKIRSTKLEDSAMYFCASTVLAFTGELFFGEGSRLTVL.